A selection of T cell receptor beta chains follows, all from one sample in a study of identical twins. TCRdb recomputed calls from the 5' RACE reads with MiXCR, one row per CDR3 protein. This sample has 470,000 or so distinct CDR3 sequences, with around 24% found just once. Separately, the same data were catalogued under a study of T cells expressing NK-cell markers.

The sample comprised CD4+ T cells sorted from blood. These receptors came from a woman aged 18-29 years in good health. The CDR3 runs from the conserved cysteine through the conserved F or W. Each record gives: V gene, J gene, CDR3 protein.

TRBV5-1,TRBJ2-3,CASSPPGGRDTQYF
TRBV5-1,TRBJ1-1,CASSPVPSHTEAFF
TRBV9,TRBJ2-5,CASSAGLGYETQYF
TRBV20-1,TRBJ2-7,CSAPPRGTGEQYF
TRBV6-1,TRBJ2-5,CASSDRGRETQYF
TRBV12-3/TRBV12-4,TRBJ2-3,CASSSRQGADTQYF
TRBV20-1,TRBJ2-7,CSVSGLAGVSSEQYF
TRBV29-1,TRBJ1-1,CSVERQTNTEAFF
TRBV18,TRBJ2-3,CASSFTTAGGSTDTQYF
TRBV29-1,TRBJ1-2,CSATGGPIDNYGYTF
TRBV7-2,TRBJ1-4,CASSPRRRSTNEKLFF
TRBV5-1,TRBJ2-3,CASSLGASTDTQYF
TRBV6-2/TRBV6-3,TRBJ2-1,CASSPLRSGIYNEQFF
TRBV15,TRBJ2-5,CATSSGFQETQYF
TRBV7-3,TRBJ2-1,CASSLLGLATNEQFF
TRBV2,TRBJ2-3,CASKQGQRDTQYF
TRBV6-2/TRBV6-3,TRBJ2-6,CASSFSNGRAHYGANVLTF
TRBV9,TRBJ2-5,CASSVAPRGTQYF
TRBV30,TRBJ2-1,CAWSPKVGYEQFF
TRBV12-3/TRBV12-4,TRBJ2-3,CASSPTGGGFADTQYF
TRBV3-1,TRBJ2-7,CASRQTGTHEQYF
TRBV4-2,TRBJ2-4,CASSRDSKNIQYF